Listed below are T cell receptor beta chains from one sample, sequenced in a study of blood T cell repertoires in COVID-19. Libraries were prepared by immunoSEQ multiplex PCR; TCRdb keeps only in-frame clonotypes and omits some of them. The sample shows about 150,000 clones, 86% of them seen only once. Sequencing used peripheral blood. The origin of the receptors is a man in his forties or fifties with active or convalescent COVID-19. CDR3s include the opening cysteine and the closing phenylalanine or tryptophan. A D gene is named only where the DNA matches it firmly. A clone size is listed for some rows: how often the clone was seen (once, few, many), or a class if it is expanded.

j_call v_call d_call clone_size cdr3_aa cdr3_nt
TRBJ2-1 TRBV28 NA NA CASSSPGVRNEQFF TGTGCCAGCAGTTCTCCCGGGGTACGCAATGAGCAGTTCTTC
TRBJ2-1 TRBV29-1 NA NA CSVDPSRNEQFF TGCAGCGTTGATCCTAGCCGCAATGAGCAGTTCTTC
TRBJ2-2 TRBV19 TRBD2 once CASRGAGVGVTGELFF TGTGCCAGCCGCGGAGCGGGGGTAGGGGTCACCGGGGAGCTGTTTTTT
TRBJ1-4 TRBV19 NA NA CASSRPGAENEKLFF TGTGCCAGTAGCCGTCCTGGGGCAGAGAATGAAAAACTGTTTTTT
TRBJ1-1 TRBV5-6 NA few CASSLLYLPNTEAFF TGTGCCAGCAGCTTGCTTTATCTCCCTAACACTGAAGCTTTCTTT
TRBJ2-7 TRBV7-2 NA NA CASSLSGRSYEQYF TGTGCCAGCAGCTTAAGCGGGCGTTCCTACGAGCAGTACTTC
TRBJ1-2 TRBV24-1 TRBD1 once CATSDFGAGGASRYGYTF TGTGCCACCAGTGATTTTGGAGCAGGGGGCGCCTCTAGGTATGGCTACACCTTC
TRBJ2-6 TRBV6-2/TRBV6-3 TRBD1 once CASSPRTGSVTGANVLTF TGTGCCAGCAGTCCCCGGACAGGATCAGTTACTGGGGCCAACGTCCTGACTTTC
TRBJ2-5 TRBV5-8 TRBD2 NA CASSEGTSGFQETQYF TGTGCCAGCAGCGAGGGGACTAGCGGGTTCCAAGAGACCCAGTACTTC
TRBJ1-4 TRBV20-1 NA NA CSASGGRGEKLFF TGCAGTGCTAGTGGGGGCAGGGGTGAAAAACTGTTTTTT
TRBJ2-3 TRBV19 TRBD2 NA CASSTRGTSGRAGTDTQYF TGTGCCAGTAGCACCAGGGGGACTAGCGGGAGGGCCGGCACAGATACGCAGTATTTT
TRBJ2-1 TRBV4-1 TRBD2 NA CASSQGLAGGNNEQFF TGCGCCAGCAGCCAAGGGCTTGCGGGAGGTAACAATGAGCAGTTCTTC
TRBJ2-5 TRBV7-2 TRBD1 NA CASSPMGQGVGETQYF TGTGCCAGCAGCCCGATGGGACAGGGTGTGGGGGAGACCCAGTACTTC
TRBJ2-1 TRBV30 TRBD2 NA CAWSGTSGGSPNNEQFF TGTGCCTGGAGTGGGACTAGCGGGGGCTCCCCTAACAATGAGCAGTTCTTC
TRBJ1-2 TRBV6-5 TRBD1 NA CASSYWGTGGNYGYTF TGTGCCAGCAGTTACTGGGGGACAGGGGGTAACTATGGCTACACCTTC
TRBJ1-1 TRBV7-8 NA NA CASQSNTGVEAFF TGTGCCAGCCAATCCAATACCGGGGTCGAAGCTTTCTTT
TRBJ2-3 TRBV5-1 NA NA CASSLVGGQREDTQYF TGCGCCAGCAGCTTAGTAGGAGGGCAACGTGAAGATACGCAGTATTTT
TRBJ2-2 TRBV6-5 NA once CASSYTFPNTGELFF TGTGCCAGCAGTTATACTTTTCCGAACACCGGGGAGCTGTTTTTT
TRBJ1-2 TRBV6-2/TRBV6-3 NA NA CASSYSARADYGYTF TGTGCCAGCAGTTACTCGGCCAGGGCGGATTATGGCTACACCTTC
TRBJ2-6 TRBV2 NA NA CASSVGRSSVLTF TGTGCCAGCAGTGTCGGCAGGTCCTCCGTCCTGACTTTC
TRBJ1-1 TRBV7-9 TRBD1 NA CASSYGQEGTEAFF TGTGCCAGCAGCTATGGACAGGAAGGCACTGAAGCTTTCTTT
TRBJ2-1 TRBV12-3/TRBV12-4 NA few CASRILANEQFF TGTGCCAGCAGGATACTAGCAAATGAGCAGTTCTTC